This T cell receptor (beta chain) was sequenced for a study of cytomegalovirus exposure and HLA in healthy donors. The primer mix had 60 Vbeta and 13 Jbeta primers. Per the authors' pipeline: Per a later analysis, the number of unique TCR beta chains was around 80 million, of which some 9.9 million were shared. This table comes from immunoSEQ multiplex PCR, and its TCRdb copy is limited to in-frame clones, with some not included. The V and J calls and clone size come from that table; D and trimming were worked out from the DNA. In the table there are 170,000 or so clones, 75% to 90% of which are singletons. In its sample, this clone was seen a few times. The V end was cut by 4 bases, the J end by 13 bases, with 13 bases between. Germline CDR1 is SQVTM and CDR2 is ANQGSEA. This CDR3 contains 11 residues.

The sequence derives from a middle-aged man in good health and CMV-seronegative. The material sequenced was PBMCs. This chain links TRBV29-1 with TRBJ1-4; D unclear. The CDR3 is CSVGSGTTLFF. The CDR3 DNA follows: TGCAGCGTTGGATCGGGAACTACACTGTTTTTT.